This T cell receptor (beta chain) derives from a study of human T cells and chemical hapten exposure. Looking at the study overall: For sensitization, 2% DPC was applied to an approximately 2 cm by approximately 2 cm patch of upper inner arm skin. Study results and caveats: Healthy individuals' immune responses may differ from those of donors, who had alopecia. Patch test score rose with PT1 expanded TCR count, significant at thresholds 8, 16 and 32, not 4.

TCRdb used MiXCR to reprocess the RACE reads, holding one entry per CDR3 protein. This sample yields around 200,000 distinct CDR3 sequences, of which almost 30% are seen a single time; 2.9% belongs to the top ten. This clonotype came up a few times. What it binds is not known. Germline V CDR1 and CDR2: SQVTM, ANQGSEA. V was pared by 4 bases and J by 0 bases, with 9 bases between. CDR3 length: 13 residues. Time point described: pre-sensitization, week 0. As to treatment: therapeutic diphenylcyclopropenone sensitization with weekly scalp DPC. The study drew its donors from alopecia patients who were 18 to 70 years old and suitable for DPC.

Sequenced here: whole blood, sampled in connection with sensitization to the hapten diphenylcyclopropenone (DPC). The sequence was collected from a woman aged 25-40 years with alopecia areata. Some clones in this sample may be carry-over from other donors' samples. V usage is TRBV29-1 and J usage is TRBJ1-1; a weak D match, TRBD1 (5 bases). CDR3 nucleotide sequence: TGCAGCGTTGTAACAGGAATGAACACTGAAGCTTTCTTT. Protein product: CSVVTGMNTEAFF. Combining the CDR3 with reference TRBV29-1 and TRBJ1-1 gives the whole variable domain SAVISQKPSRDICQRGTSLTIQCQVDSQVTMMFWYRQQPGQSLTLIATANQGSEATYESGFVIDKFPISRPNLTFSTLTVSNMSPEDSSIYLCSVVTGMNTEAFFGQGTRLTVV.